This T cell receptor beta chain was found in a study of cytomegalovirus exposure and HLA in healthy donors. Broader study findings: Using the classifier, cytomegalovirus status was reportedly diagnosed with high specificity and sensitivity.

A remark on this clone: What it binds is unknown.

The PCR was carried out with 60 Vbeta primers and 13 Jbeta primers. The table came from immunoSEQ multiplex PCR; TCRdb's copy has only in-frame clones and leaves some out. The table lists roughly 130,000 clones, roughly three quarters of them singletons. CDR1 and CDR2 (germline): MNHEY, SMNVEV (reference sequence). There are 13 residues in the CDR3. Trimming removed 0 bases at V and 7 bases at J, with 9 bases between. Material for sequencing was PBMCs. The clonotype originates from a man between 18 and 35 years old in good health and CMV-seronegative. V usage is TRBV27 and J usage is TRBJ1-2; D remains unclear. CDR3 sequence: CASSLSPLSGYTF. The CDR3 bases are TGTGCCAGCAGTTTATCCCCTCTGAGTGGCTACACCTTC.